This T cell receptor beta chain came from a study of naive and memory T cell subsets. Study-wide points: Over 95% of naive TCR sequences appeared only once after error correction, unlike memory subsets. Diversity fell and Gini index rose from naive through CM, EM, EMRA. A few larger clonotypes appeared in naive repertoires, especially CD8, possibly memory cells re-expressing CD45RA.

This clonotype has at least ten counts. What it binds is unknown. Two oligonucleotides, mixed equimolar, formed the beta constant-region primer covering TRBC1 and TRBC2. Nested alpha and beta constant-region primers with the SP2 primer drove four PCR rounds on ligated cDNA. TCRdb re-derived calls from the UMI-ligation and nested PCR reads in MiXCR, one entry per CDR3 protein. This sample has about 99,000 distinct CDR3 sequences, with about 14% found just once. Sequenced sample: naive CD8+ T cells from blood. The TCR originated in a human donor in good health.

As DNA, the CDR3 is TGTGCCAGCAGTCCTGACGGATGGGGCATTCAGTACTTC. Its translation is CASSPDGWGIQYF. The genes are TRBV28 and TRBJ2-4; D gene ambiguous. Germline lookup yields CDR1 MDHEN and CDR2 SYDVKM. V lost 5 bases and J 9 bases, leaving 14 bases between the germline ends. CDR3 length: 13 amino acids.